The entry below gives a single TCR beta chain sequence along with its context. Original processing notes: Nucleated cell number was recorded as an estimate derived from reference gene primer amplification. Only in-frame clones appear in the TCRdb table, and some are missing; sequencing was by immunoSEQ multiplex PCR. V and J calls and clone size are given by that table; D and trimming were obtained from the DNA. The sample yields fewer than 300,000 clones, more than 70% seen once. V shed 6 bases and J shed 4 bases, with 15 bases lying between them. The germline CDR1 and CDR2 sequences are SQVTM and ANQGSEA. This CDR3 is 13 amino acids long. The data were obtained in a study of blood T cell repertoires in COVID-19. Study-wide background: There were acute and convalescent COVID-19 samples, and they came from the United States, Italy and Spain.

The receptor was isolated from a woman in her thirties or forties with acute COVID-19. The gene calls are TRBV29-1 and TRBJ1-1, with D possibly TRBD1 on 6 matching bases. Sequencing input: PBMCs or T cells enriched from blood (not recorded which). The CDR3 coding sequence is TGCAGCGTATTAAGGGGGACCCGCACTGAAGCTTTCTTT. Encoded protein: CSVLRGTRTEAFF. The variable domain in full, completed from reference TRBV29-1 and TRBJ1-1, reads SAVISQKPSRDICQRGTSLTIQCQVDSQVTMMFWYRQQPGQSLTLIATANQGSEATYESGFVIDKFPISRPNLTFSTLTVSNMSPEDSSIYLCSVLRGTRTEAFFGQGTRLTVV.